The clone carrying this T cell receptor beta chain was observed once. No antigen is known for it. These data are taken from a study of vaccination effects on CD4 cells after COVID-19. CD4+ T cells were isolated after nine to ten days of culture. Of the BNT162b2 and mRNA-1273 vaccines, participants received two doses of one or the other. V was clipped by 0 bases and J by 6 bases, with 13 bases between them. The CDR3 contains 15 residues. Germline V gene lookup returns CDR1 SGHRS and CDR2 YFSETQ. Clones were sequenced by immunoSEQ multiplex PCR, and TCRdb holds only the in-frame ones, with some missing. Of 47,000 or so clones in the sample, under 80% were seen once.

The chain employs TRBV5-1 and TRBJ1-5; D remains ambiguous. The sequenced sample was CD4+ T cells from PBMCs cultured without peptide, obtained after COVID-19 vaccination. This receptor was obtained from a human donor who received a COVID-19 vaccine. The CDR3: CASSLDGGKRQPQHF. The CDR3 coding sequence is TGCGCCAGCAGCTTGGATGGCGGGAAGCGTCAGCCCCAGCATTTT.